The sequence of this T cell receptor beta chain was determined in a study of blood T cell repertoires in COVID-19. Overall study context: The origin of the acute and convalescent COVID-19 samples was the United States, Italy and Spain. Nucleic acid was either cDNA or gDNA, and it came from T cells, B-cell-depleted T cells, or PBMCs.

Original data processing: Amplification of reference gene primers was used by the study to estimate nucleated cell counts. Assay used: immunoSEQ multiplex PCR; TCRdb lists only in-frame clones, some missing. V, J and clone size are those of that table, while D and trimming were read from the DNA. The sample holds just under 95,000 clones, around 81% seen once. The germline gives CDR1 DFQATT, CDR2 SNEGSKA (reference sequence). The V and J ends lost 7 bases and 4 bases respectively, with 10 bases between them. CDR3 length equals 11 residues. The sample taken for sequencing was peripheral blood. This receptor was identified in a man aged 50-60 years who had recovered from COVID-19. The gene calls are TRBV20-1 and TRBJ1-1, with D uncertain. Here the CDR3 reads CSVYPGTEAFF. CDR3 coding DNA: TGCAGTGTCTACCCGGGCACTGAAGCTTTCTTT.